Below, 8 T cell receptor beta chains from the same sample are listed, as sequenced in a study of OX40 agonist ivuxolimab in advanced cancers. The assay was immunoSEQ multiplex PCR, and TCRdb's table has in-frame clones only and misses some. The sample shows 70,000 to 95,000 clones, 94% of them seen only once. Material: CD4+ or CD8+ T cells sorted from blood, obtained in a trial of the OX40 agonist ivuxolimab. The receptors were sampled from an adult with an advanced solid tumor such as melanoma, head and neck, liver or kidney cancer.

The chain employs TRBV15 and TRBJ1-1; no clear D. The CDR3 is 14 residues long. Trimming removed 0 bases from V and 4 bases from J, with 9 bases in between. From germline, CDR1 is LNHNV and CDR2 YYDKDF (reference sequence). The CDR3 coding sequence is TGTGCCACCAGCAGAGATCGGGGTTTCACTGAAGCTTTCTTT. Its translation is CATSRDRGFTEAFF.

This rearrangement joins TRBV30 to TRBJ1-1; D is perhaps TRBD1 (5 bases). Germline V gene sequence: CDR1 GTSNPN, CDR2 SVGIG (reference sequence). CDR3 size: 14 residues. V was pared by 1 base and J by 4 bases, with 13 bases between. The CDR3 sequence: CAWSGEGLSTEAFF. CDR3 nucleotides: TGTGCCTGGAGTGGGGAGGGGTTGAGCACTGAAGCTTTCTTT.

This chain uses TRBV18 with TRBJ2-7; 10 bases align to TRBD1. V lost 6 bases to trimming and J lost 2 bases; unmatched junction nucleotides: 7. CDR1 KGHSH and CDR2 LQKENI come from the germline V gene. The CDR3 covers 15 residues. The CDR3 DNA follows: TGTGCCAGCTCCCCCAGGGACAGGGGCACCTACGAGCAGTACTTC. It encodes CASSPRDRGTYEQYF.

V and J are TRBV19 and TRBJ1-2, with a tentative D call TRBD1 (5 bases). Trimming pared 10 bases from V and 3 bases from J, leaving 18 bases between. Looked up from germline, CDR1 is LNHDA and CDR2 is SQIVND (reference sequence). The CDR3 covers 14 residues. The CDR3 here is CATQGWGDYYGYTF. The CDR3 DNA reads as TGTGCCACCCAGGGATGGGGGGATTACTATGGCTACACCTTC. The whole variable domain, filled in from reference TRBV19 and TRBJ1-2, reads DGGITQSPKYLFRKEGQNVTLSCEQNLNHDAMYWYRQDPGQGLRLIYYSQIVNDFQKGDIAEGYSVSREKKESFPLTVTSAQKNPTAFYLCATQGWGDYYGYTFGSGTRLTVV.

V usage is TRBV7-3 and J usage is TRBJ1-1; D not certain. V lost 5 bases, J lost 1 base, and 14 bases lay in between. The V gene's germline CDR1 is SGHTA and CDR2 FQGTGA. The CDR3 is 15 amino acids. CDR3 coding DNA: TGTGCCAGCAGCGCCCATCCCCCAGGGAACACTGAAGCTTTCTTT. Protein sequence: CASSAHPPGNTEAFF.

The rearrangement links TRBV6-5 to TRBJ1-1; 7 positions match TRBD1. J lost 3 bases, V lost 7 bases, and 5 bases had no gene match. Germline CDR1 reads MNHEY; CDR2 reads SVGAGI. This CDR3 region has 13 residues. The CDR3 protein is CASIGTGDTEAFF. Written as DNA, the CDR3 is TGTGCCAGCATAGGCACAGGGGACACTGAAGCTTTCTTT.

V gene TRBV7-3 combines with J gene TRBJ2-7; D is perhaps TRBD2 (6 bases). The CDR3 runs to 15 residues. The ends were cut back, 1 base at V and 2 bases at J, with 12 bases in the middle. Germline V lookup: CDR1 SGHTA, CDR2 FQGTGA. CDR3 amino acids: CASSLIGGGAYEQYF. As DNA, the CDR3 is TGTGCCAGCAGCTTAATCGGCGGAGGGGCCTACGAGCAGTACTTC.

This chain uses TRBV4-1 with TRBJ2-7, with no clear D. Germline assignment: CDR1 MGHRA and CDR2 YSYEKL. The CDR3 extends over 11 amino acids. Trimming stripped 0 bases from V and 5 bases from J, with 2 bases between. CDR3 sequence (DNA): TGCGCCAGCAGCCAAGAGAACGAGCAGTACTTC. Its translation is CASSQENEQYF.